Shown below are 8 T cell receptor beta chains from a single sample sequenced in a study of cytomegalovirus exposure and HLA in healthy donors. The PCR used 60 Vbeta and 13 Jbeta primers. Assay: immunoSEQ multiplex PCR; the TCRdb copy retains only in-frame clones and omits some. The data show fewer than 150,000 clones, under 90% seen once. The sequenced sample was PBMCs. These receptors were obtained from a male donor in good health and CMV-seronegative.

The J gene is TRBJ1-3, the V gene TRBV11-2; the match to TRBD1 covers 7 bases. Germline loops: CDR1 SGHAT, CDR2 FQNNGV. The CDR3 consists of 19 residues. Trimming took 2 bases from V and 4 from J; bases not matched to a gene: 17. The CDR3: CASSLIRVTGEPEGNTIYF. The CDR3 DNA is TGTGCCAGCAGCTTAATCCGAGTTACAGGGGAACCGGAGGGAAACACCATATATTTT. Based on the CDR3 plus reference TRBV11-2 and TRBJ1-3, the full variable domain is EAGVAQSPRYKIIEKRQSVAFWCNPISGHATLYWYQQILGQGPKLLIQFQNNGVVDDSQLPKDRFSAERLKGVDSTLKIQPAKLEDSAVYLCASSLIRVTGEPEGNTIYFGEGSWLTVV.

The V call is TRBV9, the J call TRBJ2-7, with D hard to call. Germline values: CDR1 SGDLS, CDR2 YYNGEE. Trimming took off 3 bases at V and 3 bases at J, with 7 bases between the two ends. CDR3 length: 12 residues. CDR3 sequence: CASSALGYEQYF. Here the CDR3 DNA reads TGTGCCAGCAGCGCACTTGGCTACGAGCAGTACTTC. Combining the CDR3 with reference TRBV9 and TRBJ2-7 gives the whole variable domain DSGVTQTPKHLITATGQRVTLRCSPRSGDLSVYWYQQSLDQGLQFLIQYYNGEERAKGNILERFSAQQFPDLHSELNLSSLELGDSALYFCASSALGYEQYFGPGTRLTVT.

This clone was seen more than once but under ten times. V and J are TRBV5-7 and TRBJ1-4; no firm D call. TRBV5-7 is noted as an ORF with a role that remains uncertain. This CDR3 region has 14 residues. V lost 4 bases and J 8 bases, leaving 15 bases between the germline ends. The CDR3 loop is CASSQTREYEKLFF. The CDR3 nucleotides read TGTGCCAGCAGCCAAACCCGAGAATACGAAAAACTGTTTTTT.

This rearrangement joins TRBV30 to TRBJ2-3; D possibly corresponds to TRBD2 (5 bases). The CDR3 sequence is 15 residues long. Looked up from germline, CDR1 is GTSNPN and CDR2 is SVGIG (reference sequence). V was shortened by 0 bases and J by 2 bases, with 12 bases between the two germline ends. This CDR3 reads CAWSVGGPFTDTQYF. CDR3 nucleotide sequence: TGTGCCTGGAGTGTGGGCGGGCCCTTCACAGATACGCAGTATTTT.

The chain combines TRBV2 with TRBJ2-1; no reliable D call. CDR1 and CDR2 (germline): SNHLY, FYNNEI. There are 15 residues in the CDR3. V was pared by 7 bases and J by 0 bases, with 13 bases between. CDR3 region: CASIFGPSSYNEQFF. CDR3 bases: TGTGCCAGCATATTTGGGCCAAGCTCCTACAATGAGCAGTTCTTC.

The sample holds a few counts of this clone. This sequence joins TRBV19 and TRBJ2-6; D uncertain. CDR1 LNHDA and CDR2 SQIVND come from the germline V gene (reference sequence). This CDR3 is 13 amino acids long. V lost 8 bases to trimming and J lost 0 bases, with 5 bases between them. CDR3 loop: CASGFSGANVLTF. In DNA form, the CDR3 reads TGTGCCAGTGGCTTCTCTGGGGCCAACGTCCTGACTTTC.

The chain has TRBV11-2 and TRBJ2-7; D is unclear. CDR3 length equals 15 residues. Per germline, CDR1 SGHAT and CDR2 FQNNGV. With 1 base removed from V and 0 bases from J, the gap between germline ends came to 10 bases. This CDR3 is CASSLVARSSYEQYF. CDR3 DNA sequence: TGTGCCAGCAGCTTAGTAGCCCGGAGCTCCTACGAGCAGTACTTC.

J is TRBJ2-7 and V is TRBV27; D is perhaps TRBD1 (6 bases). Between the trimmed V and J ends, which lost 4 bases and 0 bases, there was a span of 16 bases. CDR1 and CDR2 from the germline V gene are MNHEY and SMNVEV (reference sequence). The CDR3 spans 16 residues. The CDR3 DNA reads as TGTGCCAGCAGTTCCTCCTGGGGGCCTCTCTCCTACGAGCAGTACTTC. It translates to CASSSSWGPLSYEQYF.